A single T cell receptor (beta chain) is shown here with its context. The source of the sample is a study of T cell changes during pregnancy in multiple sclerosis. The CDR3 consists of 13 residues. The germline gives CDR1 SSHAT, CDR2 FNYEAQ (reference sequence). V lost 5 bases and J lost 7; bases outside the gene matches: 4. TCRdb's table, derived via immunoSEQ multiplex PCR, lists solely in-frame clones and lacks some. Among over 20,000 clones listed, 85% were seen once. The V gene is TRBV7-7, the J gene TRBJ2-2; TRBD1 matches at 7 bases. The TCR was taken from a female donor with multiple sclerosis, enrolled in a pregnancy study. Sequencing used CD8+ T cells from peripheral blood mononuclear cells, obtained before pregnancy. CDR3 residues: CASSPTGNGELFF. In DNA form, the CDR3 reads TGTGCCAGCAGCCCGACAGGGAACGGGGAGCTGTTTTTT.